This TCR beta chain was identified during a study of metastatic and nonmetastatic thyroid tumors. Prior to thyroid surgery, none of the patients had received any treatment. Germline V gives CDR1 SGHTA, CDR2 FQGTGA. The CDR3 extends over 13 amino acids. V was pared by 8 bases and J by 3 bases, with 13 bases between. TCRdb re-called clones via MiXCR from the PCR reads. Seen here are approximately 70,000 clones, just over 4% observed once, and the top ten hold 20% to 25%. As for this clone: The conserved phenylalanine or tryptophan normally closing the CDR3 is absent here, so this likely arose from a read error.

This chain joins TRBV7-3 and TRBJ1-2; D remains unclear. The source material was blood. The receptor was derived from a female donor with papillary thyroid cancer or a benign thyroid nodule (not recorded which). Some clones in this sample may be carry-over from other donors' samples. CDR3 DNA: TGTGCCAGCGGGCTCAGCGGCGACTATGGCTACACCTTA. Amino acid sequence: CASGLSGDYGYTL.